Listed below are T cell receptor beta chains from one sample, sequenced in a study of T cell repertoires in cytomegalovirus infection. TCRdb analysed the reads with MiXCR anew, one entry per CDR3 protein. Found here are around 530,000 distinct CDR3 sequences, 16% of them singletons; the top ten hold about 24%. The source material was CD8+ T cells from PBMCs. The receptors stem from a human donor in good health (CMV status not recorded). Some clones in this sample may be carry-over from other donors' samples. CDR3s include the opening cysteine and the closing phenylalanine or tryptophan. Fields, in order: CDR3 length, V gene, CDR3 protein.

18,TRBV12-3/TRBV12-4,CASSGRGDGDSGANVLTF
14,TRBV7-9,CASSPDRLYNEQFF
15,TRBV25-1,CASSGIPGQGRGAFF
15,TRBV27,CASSFGGRGKDTQYF
15,TRBV13,CASSLLGTGADTQYF
17,TRBV28,CASILDAGTGYSQPQHF
20,TRBV7-8,CASSLLPGVAGITSTDTQYF
13,TRBV5-1,CASSPPVAYEQYF
15,TRBV12-3/TRBV12-4,CASSMTGGGNTEAFF
14,TRBV28,CASSFKRGTYEQYF
16,TRBV12-3/TRBV12-4,CASRLSGQGMNQPQHF
14,TRBV9,CASSVSGWDSPLHF
10,TRBV2,CASRGNEQFF